The rows below give T cell receptor beta chains drawn from one sample of a study of blood T cells in healthy people across ages. TCRdb reprocessed the 5' RACE reads via MiXCR and lists one record per CDR3 protein. Here the sample spans more than 900,000 distinct CDR3 sequences, 25% to 30% being singletons. The data also belong to a second study, concerning T cells of mothers and their children.

The sample consisted of blood. The receptors originated from a woman aged 40 to 50 in good health. The CDR3 runs from the conserved cysteine through the conserved F or W. The D gene is left open where the match is weak. The size field is filled for only some rows; it gives once, few, many or a size class.

V	J	size	D	CDR3	DNA
TRBV9	TRBJ2-1	.	.	CASSVRGGDSYNEQFF	TGTGCCAGCAGCGTGAGAGGAGGGGACTCCTACAATGAGCAGTTCTTC
TRBV29-1	TRBJ2-5	.	TRBD1	CSVSFGTGGEAQYF	TGCAGCGTTTCCTTCGGGACAGGGGGAGAGGCCCAGTACTTC
TRBV28	TRBJ1-1	many	.	CASSLRQNTEAFF	TGTGCCAGCAGTCTTCGACAGAACACTGAAGCTTTCTTT
TRBV24-1	TRBJ1-2	few	TRBD1	CATSDRGQGGNGYTF	TGTGCCACCAGTGACCGAGGACAGGGCGGAAATGGCTACACCTTC
TRBV5-1	TRBJ1-2	few	.	CASSLGEEGYTF	TGCGCCAGCAGCTTGGGCGAGGAAGGCTACACCTTC
TRBV14	TRBJ1-4	few	TRBD1	CASSRSTGTANEKLFF	TGTGCCAGCAGCCGCTCAACCGGGACAGCTAATGAAAAACTGTTTTTT
TRBV7-2	TRBJ2-4	many	.	CASSLEWGTHPYF	TGTGCCAGCAGCTTAGAATGGGGGACGCACCCGTACTTC
TRBV28	TRBJ1-5	many	TRBD1	CASRPWGTGSYNQPQHF	TGTGCCAGCAGACCATGGGGGACAGGTTCATACAATCAGCCCCAGCATTTT
TRBV5-1	TRBJ1-2	many	.	CASSFQGEDGYTF	TGCGCCAGCAGTTTCCAGGGAGAGGATGGCTACACCTTC
TRBV7-3	TRBJ1-2	.	TRBD1	CASSLTGAPGQGGYTF	TGTGCCAGCAGCTTAACAGGGGCACCGGGACAGGGCGGCTACACCTTC
TRBV20-1	TRBJ2-1	.	TRBD2	CSAPRTGGNNEQFF	TGCAGTGCTCCTCGAACGGGGGGTAACAATGAGCAGTTCTTC
TRBV7-2	TRBJ2-7	.	.	CASSLTADQVPNEQYF	TGTGCCAGCAGCTTAACGGCAGACCAAGTACCTAATGAGCAGTACTTC
TRBV7-2	TRBJ2-6	many	.	CASSLDVGAGANVLTF	TGTGCCAGCAGCTTAGATGTGGGGGCCGGGGCCAACGTCCTGACTTTC
TRBV18	TRBJ2-3	few	.	CASYGGHTDTQYF	TGTGCCAGCTACGGGGGCCACACAGATACGCAGTATTTT
TRBV27	TRBJ1-5	.	.	CASSLSTGSNQPQHF	TGTGCCAGCAGTTTATCGACAGGCAGCAATCAGCCCCAGCATTTT
TRBV13	TRBJ1-2	many	.	CASSLQGVYGYTF	TGTGCCAGCAGCTTACAGGGTGTCTATGGCTACACCTTC
TRBV7-2	TRBJ2-5	.	.	CASSRLTETQYF	TGTGCCAGCAGCCGACTGACGGAGACCCAGTACTTC
TRBV29-1	TRBJ1-4	.	.	CSVRDSTGEKLFF	TGCAGCGTTCGGGACTCAACAGGGGAAAAACTGTTTTTT